This TCR beta chain is from a study of cytomegalovirus exposure and HLA in healthy donors. The study, taken as a whole, reports: TRBV6-2, TRBV6-3 and some other V segments were excluded as indistinguishable. Many donors shared some public TCRs, even though most TCR sequences were rare.

V gave up 5 bases and J gave up 7 bases, with 11 bases separating them. The CDR3 totals 13 residues. Germline-derived CDR1 and CDR2 are SEHNR and FQNEAQ (reference sequence). Note on this clone: Its target is unknown.

Use of 60 Vbeta and 13 Jbeta primers characterized the PCR. As handled by the study authors: As a later analysis found, there were 82 million or so unique TCR beta chains, of which 8.5 million to 13 million were shared. Sequenced by immunoSEQ multiplex PCR; TCRdb stores in-frame clones only, minus some. Clone size and the V and J calls come from that table; the DNA yielded D and trimming. This repertoire comprises approximately 180,000 clones; its ten largest clones make up almost 6.5%. Source material: PBMCs. The sequence derives from a man younger than 40 in good health and CMV-seronegative. The genes are TRBV7-9 and TRBJ1-4; tentatively, D is TRBD1 (5 bases). This CDR3 reads CASSPTRAEKLFF. The CDR3 DNA reads as TGTGCCAGCAGCCCCACCAGGGCTGAAAAACTGTTTTTT.